This T cell receptor beta chain was sequenced for a study of OX40 agonist ivuxolimab in advanced cancers. Study outcomes and limitations: Average numbers of expanded clones were greater in CD8+ T cells than in CD4+.

This CDR3 is built from 14 residues. In germline, CDR1 is SGHTA, CDR2 FQGTGA. The V end was cut by 6 bases, the J end by 0 bases, with 8 bases between. The protocol was immunoSEQ multiplex PCR, while the TCRdb copy is restricted to in-frame clones and leaves out a portion. The repertoire includes approximately 34,000 clones, approximately 80% of them detected once, and roughly 1.4% sits in the top ten. In regard to this clone: The antigen remains unidentified.

Here the sequenced sample was CD4+ or CD8+ T cells sorted from blood, taken in a trial of the OX40 agonist ivuxolimab. V is TRBV7-3 and J is TRBJ2-2; D is perhaps TRBD1 (5 bases). The source is an adult with an advanced solid tumor such as melanoma, head and neck, liver or kidney cancer. The CDR3 nucleotides read TGTGCCAGCAGTCAGGGTACGAACACCGGGGAGCTGTTTTTT. It encodes CASSQGTNTGELFF.